A selection of T cell receptor beta chains follows, all from one sample in a study of blood T cell repertoires in COVID-19. The data were produced by immunoSEQ multiplex PCR, yet TCRdb's version contains in-frame clones alone and is incomplete. The sample has roughly 200,000 clones, around nine tenths seen once; the top ten hold 3%. Sequenced material: peripheral blood. The source is a man aged 60 to 75 with acute or convalescent COVID-19. CDR3s leave out the opening cysteine and the closing phenylalanine or tryptophan.

ASSLESAGGTDTQY	TRBV5-1	TRBJ2-3
ASRRTSGGAREQY	TRBV6-5	TRBJ2-7
ASSPSGSSSYEQY	TRBV28	TRBJ2-7
ASSHQNSAAIHEQY	TRBV7-6	TRBJ2-7
ASSSRQGSYEQY	TRBV5-1	TRBJ2-7
ASRTDFNGPDTQY	TRBV28	TRBJ2-3
ASSLQGALDNSPLH	TRBV7-2	TRBJ1-6
ASSLVVRGVAEAF	TRBV7-8	TRBJ1-1
ASSQGLGPYEQY	TRBV14	TRBJ2-7
SASIGLAKETQY	TRBV20-1	TRBJ2-5
ASSYRAGGTMNEQY	TRBV6-2/TRBV6-3	TRBJ2-7
ASSVSPALYQETQY	TRBV6-1	TRBJ2-5
ASSLGSGSPLH	TRBV27	TRBJ1-6
ASSQGHRGIRTEAF	TRBV14	TRBJ1-1
ASSEARDRDFLGSGRGYT	TRBV6-1	TRBJ1-2
ASSLTGVLPYNEQF	TRBV11-2	TRBJ2-1
ASSLALAGSGTQY	TRBV5-5	TRBJ2-3
ASSYSRLERGGRNEQF	TRBV6-2/TRBV6-3	TRBJ2-1
ASSASGGRADTQY	TRBV9	TRBJ2-3
ASGTGRTEAF	TRBV10-3	TRBJ1-1
ASSLGSGGQETQY	TRBV5-1	TRBJ2-5
ASSYRTGRLSYNSPLH	TRBV4-1	TRBJ1-6
ASSVGGTYNSPLH	TRBV2	TRBJ1-6
ASSPPGHSTDTQY	TRBV5-1	TRBJ2-3
ASSIGTGGNEKLF	TRBV6-5	TRBJ1-4
ASSLGPQGTNSPLH	TRBV5-7	TRBJ1-6
ASSTHAGAEAF	TRBV6-5	TRBJ1-1
ASSLGGQGARGEQY	TRBV7-2	TRBJ2-7
ASSLQGNYGYT	TRBV27	TRBJ1-2
ASTDRVGGGYT	TRBV6-5	TRBJ1-2
ASRKQGMGNQPQH	TRBV6-5	TRBJ1-5